A single sample gave rise to the 11 T cell receptor beta chains below, sequenced in a study of blood T cell repertoires in COVID-19. TCRdb's table, derived via immunoSEQ multiplex PCR, lists solely in-frame clones and lacks some. The sample yields some 100,000 clones, roughly 90% seen once. The specimen was peripheral blood. Receptors were obtained from a man between 65 and 80 years old who had recovered from COVID-19.

The chain couples TRBV7-9 to TRBJ2-7, with TRBD1 matching over 7 bases. The CDR3 loop spans 17 amino acids. The J segment lost 1 base and the V segment lost 6 bases, leaving 15 bases of the junction unmatched. In germline, CDR1 is SEHNR, CDR2 FQNEAQ (reference sequence). This CDR3 reads CASRPLGGTGASYEQYF. As DNA, the CDR3 is TGTGCCAGCAGACCCCTAGGAGGCACAGGGGCGTCCTACGAGCAGTACTTC. The full variable domain, completed using reference TRBV7-9 and TRBJ2-7, is DTGVSQNPRHKITKRGQNVTFRCDPISEHNRLYWYRQTLGQGPEFLTYFQNEAQLEKSRLLSDRFSAERPKGSFSTLEIQRTEQGDSAMYLCASRPLGGTGASYEQYFGPGTRLTVT.

The rearrangement links TRBV4-3 to TRBJ2-1; TRBD2 matches at 10 bases. With 3 bases clipped from V and 6 bases from J, the junction kept 11 bases outside the gene matches. The CDR3 is 17 amino acids. Germline V gene lookup returns CDR1 LGHNA and CDR2 YSLEER. The CDR3, as DNA: TGCGCCAGCAGCCAGTTAGCGGGAGGTCGCTTGGGCAATGAGCAGTTCTTC. This translates into CASSQLAGGRLGNEQFF.

As to this clone: Other DNA sequences from this sample encode an identical CDR3 as well. The genes are TRBV11-3 and TRBJ2-7; the D gene is possibly TRBD1 (5 bases). The CDR3 length is 13 residues. Trimming cost V 2 bases and J 3 bases, with 8 bases left between them. Germline V CDR1 and CDR2: SGHNT, YENEEA. The CDR3 loop reads CASSLRQGYEQYF. The CDR3 DNA is TGTGCCAGCAGCTTACGGCAGGGCTACGAGCAGTACTTC.

This clone was seen at least ten times. The chain joins TRBV5-8 to TRBJ2-7; 11 nucleotides match TRBD2. CDR3 length: 15 residues. V dropped 4 bases and J dropped 3; count of bases not matched to a gene: 6. The germline gives CDR1 SGHTS, CDR2 YDEGEE. CDR3 coding DNA: TGTGCCAGCAGCGCCTGGACTAGCGGGTACTACGAGCAGTACTTC. As protein: CASSAWTSGYYEQYF.

This clone has just a few counts. In DNA form, the CDR3 reads TGCGCCAGCACCCCGGGACAGGGGTTCCGCGAGCAGTACTTC. Amino acid sequence: CASTPGQGFREQYF. The gene calls are TRBV5-1 and TRBJ2-7, with 10 bases lining up with TRBD1. CDR1 is SGHRS, CDR2 YFSETQ, per germline. The CDR3 consists of 14 residues. V was pared by 6 bases and J by 6 bases, with 9 bases of the junction left unmatched.

The chain is built from TRBV7-3 and TRBJ1-1; D is uncertain. The CDR3 covers 13 residues. The germline V gene encodes CDR1 SGHTA and CDR2 FQGTGA. With 5 bases removed from V and 1 base from J, the gap between germline ends came to 8 bases. For the CDR3, the DNA is TGTGCCAGCAGCGAAGGGAGGAACACTGAAGCTTTCTTT. Its protein is CASSEGRNTEAFF.

V is TRBV5-1 and J is TRBJ2-5; 8 bases agree with TRBD1. The CDR3 extends over 14 amino acids. J was trimmed by 4 bases and V by 0 bases; bases with no gene match: 2. Per germline, CDR1 SGHRS and CDR2 YFSETQ. CDR3 in amino acids: CASSLVGQGETQYF. The DNA of the CDR3 is TGCGCCAGCAGCTTGGTAGGACAGGGAGAGACCCAGTACTTC.

The CDR3 DNA reads TGCAGCGTCGCGGACAGGAAGTACTATGGCTACACCTTC. This gives the protein CSVADRKYYGYTF. V and J are TRBV29-1 and TRBJ1-2, with 7 positions matching TRBD1. The V segment lost 6 bases and the J segment 3 bases; nucleotides outside the gene matches: 7. The germline gives CDR1 SQVTM, CDR2 ANQGSEA. The CDR3 sequence is 13 residues long.

CDR3 nucleotide sequence: TGTGCCAGCAGCCCTCGTCCCCAGGACAGGGGGCAAGGTGAAAAACTGTTTTTT. Protein: CASSPRPQDRGQGEKLFF. The chain combines TRBV7-9 with TRBJ1-4; 11 bases match TRBD1. CDR3 length equals 18 residues. CDR1 SEHNR and CDR2 FQNEAQ come from the germline V gene (reference sequence). V lost 5 bases to trimming and J lost 7 bases; unmatched junction nucleotides: 15.

The chain couples TRBV21-1 to TRBJ2-7; the table names TRBD1, a call not compared with the DNA. TRBV21-1 is designated a pseudogene. CDR3 size: 15 residues. CDR3 residues: CASSGHRDNTYEQYF. DNA of the CDR3: TGTGCCAGCAGCGGTCACCGGGACAACACCTACGAGCAGTACTTC.

The CDR3 spells CASGRASYGYTF. In nucleotides, the CDR3 is TGTGCCAGCGGGCGGGCAAGTTATGGCTACACCTTC. The genes are TRBV28 and TRBJ1-2, with no clear D. The CDR3 is 12 amino acids. Trimming removed 8 bases at V and 5 bases at J, with 12 bases between. The germline V gene has CDR1 MDHEN and CDR2 SYDVKM.